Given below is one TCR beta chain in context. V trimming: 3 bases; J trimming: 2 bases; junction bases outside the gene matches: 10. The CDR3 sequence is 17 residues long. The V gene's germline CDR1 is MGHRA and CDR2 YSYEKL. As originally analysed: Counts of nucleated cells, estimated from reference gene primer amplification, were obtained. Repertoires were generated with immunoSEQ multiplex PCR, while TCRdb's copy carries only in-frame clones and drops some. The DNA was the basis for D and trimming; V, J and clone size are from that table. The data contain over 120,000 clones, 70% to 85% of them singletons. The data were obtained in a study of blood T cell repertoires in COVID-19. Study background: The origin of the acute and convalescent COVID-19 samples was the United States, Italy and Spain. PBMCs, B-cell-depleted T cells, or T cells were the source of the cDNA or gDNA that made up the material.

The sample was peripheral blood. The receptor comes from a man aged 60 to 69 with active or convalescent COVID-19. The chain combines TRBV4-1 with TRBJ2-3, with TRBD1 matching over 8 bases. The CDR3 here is CASSHKKTGQVTDTQYF. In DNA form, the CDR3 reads TGCGCCAGCAGCCACAAAAAGACGGGACAGGTCACAGATACGCAGTATTTT.